This TCR beta chain was identified during a study of PD-L1 blockade in urothelial cancer. The overall study: Most of the 29 patients were men with bladder-origin urothelial cancer. Analyses were performed on blood at 3 weeks after treatment start (the second dose) and at 6 weeks. Blood yielded a median of roughly 140,000 T cells per sample.

The time point denotes: pretreatment peripheral blood. Between the trimmed V and J ends, which lost 4 bases and 5 bases, there was a span of 20 bases. There are 16 residues in the CDR3. Germline V gene data show CDR1 as MNHNS and CDR2 as SASEGT. Clones were sequenced by immunoSEQ multiplex PCR, and TCRdb holds only the in-frame ones, with some missing. This sample yields approximately 50,000 clones, of which about 86% are seen a single time; 3% to 4% belongs to the top ten. Study-wide results and limits: Durable benefit was linked to greater 3-week expansion of tumor-associated blood clones.

Comments on this clone: Its specificity is not known.

V gene TRBV6-1 combines with J gene TRBJ1-2; TRBD1 might be the D (5 bases). The TCR originated in a man between 65 and 80 years old with urothelial cancer. Sequencing used PBMCs, obtained around atezolizumab (anti-PD-L1) treatment. The CDR3 reads CASSGRMAGSLYGYTF. The CDR3, as DNA: TGTGCCAGCAGTGGGCGCATGGCAGGGTCCCTGTATGGCTACACCTTC.